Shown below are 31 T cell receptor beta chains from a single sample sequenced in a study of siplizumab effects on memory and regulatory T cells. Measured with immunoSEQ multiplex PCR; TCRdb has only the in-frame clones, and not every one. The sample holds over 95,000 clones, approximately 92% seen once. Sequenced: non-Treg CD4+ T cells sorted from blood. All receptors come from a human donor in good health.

CDR3 in DNA: TGTGCCAGCAGACCGACAGGGGCGAACACTGAAGCTTTCTTT. It specifies CASRPTGANTEAFF. The genes are TRBV2 and TRBJ1-1, with 8 bases that match TRBD1. The CDR3 consists of 14 residues. Germline V gives CDR1 SNHLY, CDR2 FYNNEI. V lost 6 bases to trimming and J lost 1 base; unmatched junction nucleotides: 4.

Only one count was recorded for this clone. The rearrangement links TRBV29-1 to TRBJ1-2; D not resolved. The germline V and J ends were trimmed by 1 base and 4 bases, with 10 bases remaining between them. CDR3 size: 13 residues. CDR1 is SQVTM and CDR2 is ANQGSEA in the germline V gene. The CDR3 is CSVEGGGPYGYTF. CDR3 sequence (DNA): TGCAGCGTTGAAGGTGGCGGTCCCTATGGCTACACCTTC.

The CDR3 loop reads CASSLSGQGWYEQYF. The CDR3 region has the DNA TGTGCCAGTAGTCTCTCGGGACAGGGGTGGTACGAGCAGTACTTC. The chain employs TRBV19 and TRBJ2-7; TRBD1 agrees at 10 bases. The CDR3 spans 15 residues. Germline V gene data show CDR1 as LNHDA and CDR2 as SQIVND (reference sequence). The V segment lost 5 bases and the J segment 4 bases; nucleotides outside the gene matches: 8.

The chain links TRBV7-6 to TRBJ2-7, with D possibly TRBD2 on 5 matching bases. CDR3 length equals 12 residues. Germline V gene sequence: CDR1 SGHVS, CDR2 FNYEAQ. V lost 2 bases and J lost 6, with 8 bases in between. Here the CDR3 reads CASSLNAGEQYF. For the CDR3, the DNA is TGTGCCAGCAGCTTAAATGCGGGCGAGCAGTACTTC.

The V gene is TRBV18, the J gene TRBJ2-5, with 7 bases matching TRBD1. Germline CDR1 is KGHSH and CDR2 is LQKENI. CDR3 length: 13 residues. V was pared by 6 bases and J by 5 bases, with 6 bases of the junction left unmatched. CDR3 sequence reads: CASSSDRAETQYF. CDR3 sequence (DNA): TGTGCCAGCTCCTCCGACAGGGCTGAGACCCAGTACTTC. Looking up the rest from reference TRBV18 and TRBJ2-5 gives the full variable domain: NAGVMQNPRHLVRRRGQEARLRCSPMKGHSHVYWYRQLPEEGLKFMVYLQKENIIDESGMPKERFSAEFPKEGPSILRIQQVVRGDSAAYFCASSSDRAETQYFGPGTRLLVL.

This CDR3 reads CATIMTGSETQYF. The CDR3 nucleotides read TGTGCCACCATAATGACAGGGTCGGAGACCCAGTACTTC. The gene calls are TRBV2 and TRBJ2-5, with 7 bases identical to TRBD1. CDR3 size: 13 residues. From germline, CDR1 is SNHLY and CDR2 FYNNEI. J gave up 5 bases and V 10 bases, and 10 bases lay outside the gene matches.

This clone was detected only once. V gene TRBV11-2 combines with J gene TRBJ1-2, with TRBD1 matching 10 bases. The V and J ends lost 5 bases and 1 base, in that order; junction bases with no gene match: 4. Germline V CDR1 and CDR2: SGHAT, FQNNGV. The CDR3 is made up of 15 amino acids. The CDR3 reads CASSLRDRGNYGYTF. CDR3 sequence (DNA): TGTGCCAGCAGCCTCCGGGACAGGGGTAACTATGGCTACACCTTC.

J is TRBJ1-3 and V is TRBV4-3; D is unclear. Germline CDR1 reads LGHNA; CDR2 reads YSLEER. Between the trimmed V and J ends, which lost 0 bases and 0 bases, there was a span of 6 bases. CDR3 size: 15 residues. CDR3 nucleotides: TGCGCCAGCAGCCAAGACCCCGGCTCTGGAAACACCATATATTTT. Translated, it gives CASSQDPGSGNTIYF.

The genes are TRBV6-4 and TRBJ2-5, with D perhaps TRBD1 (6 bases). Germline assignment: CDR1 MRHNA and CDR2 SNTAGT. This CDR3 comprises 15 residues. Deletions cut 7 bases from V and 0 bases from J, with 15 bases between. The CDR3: CASTPGQTYQETQYF. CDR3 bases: TGTGCCAGCACTCCGGGACAAACCTACCAAGAGACCCAGTACTTC.

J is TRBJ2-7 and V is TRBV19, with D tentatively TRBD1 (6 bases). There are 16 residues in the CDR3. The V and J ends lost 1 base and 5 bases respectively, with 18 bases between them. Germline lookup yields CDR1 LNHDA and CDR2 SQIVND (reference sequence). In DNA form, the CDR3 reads TGTGCCAGTAGTATAGGAAGGGGGTCTACTTGGCACGAGCAGTACTTC. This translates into CASSIGRGSTWHEQYF.

DNA of the CDR3: TGCGCCAGCAGCTTGGAAAATAAACAGGGGGCCTCCAATCAGCCCCAGCATTTT. Translation gives CASSLENKQGASNQPQHF. This chain joins TRBV5-1 and TRBJ1-5; 9 nucleotides agree with TRBD1. Germline assignment: CDR1 SGHRS and CDR2 YFSETQ. The V gene end was trimmed by 0 bases and the J gene end by 3 bases; junction bases not matched to a gene: 10. The CDR3 is made up of 18 amino acids.

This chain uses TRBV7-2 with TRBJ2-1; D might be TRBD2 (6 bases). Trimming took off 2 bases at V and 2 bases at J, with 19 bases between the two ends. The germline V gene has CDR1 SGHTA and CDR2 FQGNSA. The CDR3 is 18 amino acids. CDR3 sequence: CASSLTYLAGKAYNEQFF. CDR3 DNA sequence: TGTGCCAGCAGCTTAACCTACCTGGCGGGAAAGGCCTACAATGAGCAGTTCTTC.

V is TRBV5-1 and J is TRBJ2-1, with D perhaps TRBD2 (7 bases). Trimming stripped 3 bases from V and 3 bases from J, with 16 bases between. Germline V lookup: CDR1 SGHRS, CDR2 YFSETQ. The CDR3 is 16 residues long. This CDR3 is CASSYVTGGHYNEQFF. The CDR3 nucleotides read TGCGCCAGCAGCTATGTGACGGGGGGCCACTACAATGAGCAGTTCTTC.

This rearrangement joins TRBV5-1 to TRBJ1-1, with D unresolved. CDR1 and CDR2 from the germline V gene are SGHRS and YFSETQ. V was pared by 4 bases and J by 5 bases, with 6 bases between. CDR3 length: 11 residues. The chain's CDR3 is CASSGGTEAFF. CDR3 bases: TGCGCCAGCAGCGGCGGGACTGAAGCTTTCTTT.

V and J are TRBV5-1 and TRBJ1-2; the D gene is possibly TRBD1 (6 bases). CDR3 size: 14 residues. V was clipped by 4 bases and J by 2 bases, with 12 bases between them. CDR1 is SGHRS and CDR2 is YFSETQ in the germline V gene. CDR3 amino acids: CASSQTTGNYGYTF. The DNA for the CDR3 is TGCGCCAGCAGCCAAACGACAGGAAACTATGGCTACACCTTC.

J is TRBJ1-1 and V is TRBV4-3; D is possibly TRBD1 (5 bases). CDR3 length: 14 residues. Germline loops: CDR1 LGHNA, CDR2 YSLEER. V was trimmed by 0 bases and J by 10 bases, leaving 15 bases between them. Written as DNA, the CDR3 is TGCGCCAGCAGCCAAGATAGGTCACGGCAGGGAGCTTTCTTT. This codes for CASSQDRSRQGAFF.

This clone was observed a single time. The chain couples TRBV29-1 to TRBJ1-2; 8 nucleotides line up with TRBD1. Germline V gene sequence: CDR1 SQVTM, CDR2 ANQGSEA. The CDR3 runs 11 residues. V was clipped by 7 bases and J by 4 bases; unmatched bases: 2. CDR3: CSGTGGYGYTF. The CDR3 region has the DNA TGCAGCGGAACAGGGGGCTATGGCTACACCTTC.

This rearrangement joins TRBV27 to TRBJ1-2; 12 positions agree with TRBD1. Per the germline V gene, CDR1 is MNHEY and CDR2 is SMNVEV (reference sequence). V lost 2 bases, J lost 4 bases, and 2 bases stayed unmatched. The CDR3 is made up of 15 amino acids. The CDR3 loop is CASSLRDRGPYGYTF. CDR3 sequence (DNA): TGTGCCAGCAGTTTACGGGACAGGGGGCCCTATGGCTACACCTTC.

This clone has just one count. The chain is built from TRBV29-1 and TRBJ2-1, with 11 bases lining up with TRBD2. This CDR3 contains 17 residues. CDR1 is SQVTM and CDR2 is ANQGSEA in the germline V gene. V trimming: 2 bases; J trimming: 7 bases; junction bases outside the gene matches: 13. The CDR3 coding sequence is TGCAGCGTTGAACCCTCTAGCGGGGGGTTCAGGGGGAATGAGCAGTTCTTC. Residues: CSVEPSSGGFRGNEQFF.

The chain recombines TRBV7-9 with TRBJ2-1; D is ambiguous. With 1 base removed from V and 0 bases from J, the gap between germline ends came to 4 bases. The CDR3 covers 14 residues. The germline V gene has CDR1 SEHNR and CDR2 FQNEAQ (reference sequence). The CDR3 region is CASSLGSSYNEQFF. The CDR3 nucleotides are TGTGCCAGCAGCTTAGGGTCCTCCTACAATGAGCAGTTCTTC. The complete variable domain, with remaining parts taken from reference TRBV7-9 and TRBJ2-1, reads DTGVSQNPRHKITKRGQNVTFRCDPISEHNRLYWYRQTLGQGPEFLTYFQNEAQLEKSRLLSDRFSAERPKGSFSTLEIQRTEQGDSAMYLCASSLGSSYNEQFFGPGTRLTVL.

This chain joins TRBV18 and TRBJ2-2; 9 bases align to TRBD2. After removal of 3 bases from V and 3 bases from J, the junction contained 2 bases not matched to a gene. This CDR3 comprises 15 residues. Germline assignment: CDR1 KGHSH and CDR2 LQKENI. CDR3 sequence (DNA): TGTGCCAGCTCACCTAGCGGGGGCCACACCGGGGAGCTGTTTTTT. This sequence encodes CASSPSGGHTGELFF.

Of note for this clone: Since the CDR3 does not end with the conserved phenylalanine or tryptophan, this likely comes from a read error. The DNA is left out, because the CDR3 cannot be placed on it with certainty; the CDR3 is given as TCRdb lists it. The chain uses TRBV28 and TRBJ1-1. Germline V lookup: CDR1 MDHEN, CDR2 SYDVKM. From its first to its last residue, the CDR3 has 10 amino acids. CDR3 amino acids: CASSFIGWMV.

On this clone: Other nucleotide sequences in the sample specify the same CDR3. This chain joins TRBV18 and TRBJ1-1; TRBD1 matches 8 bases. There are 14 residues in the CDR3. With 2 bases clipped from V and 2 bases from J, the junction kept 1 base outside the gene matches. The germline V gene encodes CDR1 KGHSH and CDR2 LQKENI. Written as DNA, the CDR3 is TGTGCCAGCTCACCAGGGACAGGCAACACTGAAGCTTTCTTT. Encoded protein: CASSPGTGNTEAFF.

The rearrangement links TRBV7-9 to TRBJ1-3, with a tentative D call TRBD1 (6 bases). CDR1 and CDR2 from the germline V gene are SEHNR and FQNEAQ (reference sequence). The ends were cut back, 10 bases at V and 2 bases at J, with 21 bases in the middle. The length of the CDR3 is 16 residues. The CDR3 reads CAITATGLEAGNTIYF. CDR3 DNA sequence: TGTGCCATAACAGCCACAGGGCTCGAAGCTGGAAACACCATATATTTT.

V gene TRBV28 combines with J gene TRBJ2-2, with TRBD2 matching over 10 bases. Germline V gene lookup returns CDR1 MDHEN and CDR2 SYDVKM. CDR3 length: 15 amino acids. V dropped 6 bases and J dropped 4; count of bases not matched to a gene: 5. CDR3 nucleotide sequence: TGTGCCAGCAGGCTAGCGGGAGCCATCACCGGGGAGCTGTTTTTT. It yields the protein CASRLAGAITGELFF.

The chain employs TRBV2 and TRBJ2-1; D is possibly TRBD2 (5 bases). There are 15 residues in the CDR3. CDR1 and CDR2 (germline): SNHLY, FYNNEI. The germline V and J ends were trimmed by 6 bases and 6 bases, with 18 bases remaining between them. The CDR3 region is CASRGGLVSLNEQFF. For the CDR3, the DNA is TGTGCCAGCAGGGGCGGGTTGGTCTCGCTCAATGAGCAGTTCTTC.

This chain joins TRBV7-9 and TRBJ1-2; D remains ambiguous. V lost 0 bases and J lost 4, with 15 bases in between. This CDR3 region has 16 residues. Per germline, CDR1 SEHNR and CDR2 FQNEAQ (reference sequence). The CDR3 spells CASSLAGAEGGYGYTF. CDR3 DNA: TGTGCCAGCAGCTTAGCAGGCGCCGAAGGCGGCTATGGCTACACCTTC.

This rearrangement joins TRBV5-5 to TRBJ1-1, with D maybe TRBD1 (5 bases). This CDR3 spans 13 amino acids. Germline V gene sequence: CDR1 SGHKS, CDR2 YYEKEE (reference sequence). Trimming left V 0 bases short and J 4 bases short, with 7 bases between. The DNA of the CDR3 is TGTGCCAGCAGCTTGGCGGGGACCACTGAAGCTTTCTTT. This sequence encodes CASSLAGTTEAFF.

Written as DNA, the CDR3 is TGTGCCAGCAGTTTGACAGTCTATGGCTACACCTTC. It codes for CASSLTVYGYTF. J is TRBJ1-2 and V is TRBV28, with D perhaps matching TRBD1 (5 bases). CDR1 MDHEN and CDR2 SYDVKM come from the germline V gene. The CDR3 extends over 12 amino acids. V shed 3 bases and J shed 4 bases, with 6 bases lying between them.

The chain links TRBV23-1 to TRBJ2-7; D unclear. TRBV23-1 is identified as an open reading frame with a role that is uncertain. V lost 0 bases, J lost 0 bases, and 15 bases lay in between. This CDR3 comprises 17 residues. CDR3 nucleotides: TGCGCCAGCAGTCAATCTTGGGCAGCCCTGAGCTCCTACGAGCAGTACTTC. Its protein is CASSQSWAALSSYEQYF.

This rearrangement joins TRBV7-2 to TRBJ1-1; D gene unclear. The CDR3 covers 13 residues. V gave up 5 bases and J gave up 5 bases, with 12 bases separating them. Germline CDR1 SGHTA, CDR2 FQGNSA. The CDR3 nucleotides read TGTGCCAGCAGCGAATACGGCCGTACTGAAGCTTTCTTT. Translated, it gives CASSEYGRTEAFF.